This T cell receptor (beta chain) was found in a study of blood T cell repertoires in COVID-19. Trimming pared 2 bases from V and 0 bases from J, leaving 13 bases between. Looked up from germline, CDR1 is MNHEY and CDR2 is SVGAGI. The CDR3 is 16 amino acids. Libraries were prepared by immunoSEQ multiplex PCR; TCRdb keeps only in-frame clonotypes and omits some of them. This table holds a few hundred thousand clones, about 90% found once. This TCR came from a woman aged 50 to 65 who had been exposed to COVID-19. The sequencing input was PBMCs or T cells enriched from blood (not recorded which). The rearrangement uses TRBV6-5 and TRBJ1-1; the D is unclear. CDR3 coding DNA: TGTGCCAGCAGTTACCCCACGGACGGGGTGAACACTGAAGCTTTCTTT. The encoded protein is CASSYPTDGVNTEAFF.